The 11 T cell receptor beta chains in this list originate from one sample, sequenced in a study of cytomegalovirus exposure and HLA in healthy donors. With 60 Vbeta and 13 Jbeta primers, the PCR was carried out. Method: immunoSEQ multiplex PCR; TCRdb's copy keeps in-frame clones and lacks some. The sample has around 200,000 clones; around four fifths are singletons. Sequencing was performed on PBMCs. The receptors shown here come from a woman aged 50 to 60 in good health and CMV-seropositive.

This clone was detected once. The rearrangement uses TRBV18 and TRBJ1-5; unclear D gene. Germline V gene data show CDR1 as KGHSH and CDR2 as LQKENI. With 2 bases removed from V and 6 bases from J, the gap between germline ends came to 8 bases. This CDR3 has 13 amino acids. The CDR3 protein is CASSPGRSQPQHF. The CDR3, as DNA: TGTGCCAGCTCACCAGGTCGGAGTCAGCCCCAGCATTTT.

The chain employs TRBV10-3 and TRBJ1-1; 7 bases are shared with TRBD1. The length of the CDR3 is 12 residues. Germline V lookup: CDR1 ENHRY, CDR2 SYGVKD. The ends lost 10 bases at V and 2 bases at J; junction bases unmatched: 4. CDR3 sequence (DNA): TGTGCCACCAGACAGGGAAACACTGAAGCTTTCTTT. This encodes CATRQGNTEAFF.

The chain employs TRBV10-3 and TRBJ1-2, with D possibly matching TRBD1 (6 bases). The germline V gene encodes CDR1 ENHRY and CDR2 SYGVKD. The germline V and J ends were trimmed by 4 bases and 2 bases, with 14 bases remaining between them. The CDR3 loop spans 15 amino acids. The CDR3 nucleotides read TGTGCCATCAGTGTAAGGACAGAACAAAACTATGGCTACACCTTC. As protein: CAISVRTEQNYGYTF.

With regard to this clone: One junction end does not reproduce the germline sequence, and a read error may be involved. This chain joins TRBV7-9 and TRBJ2-1; TRBD1 aligns across 7 bases. The CDR3 extends over 12 amino acids. Germline assignment: CDR1 SEHNR and CDR2 FQNEAQ (reference sequence). The CDR3 spells CSSSWDSNEQFF. The CDR3 DNA is TGTTCCAGCAGCTGGGACAGCAATGAGCAGTTCTTC.

This chain connects TRBV5-1 to TRBJ1-1, with 7 bases fitting TRBD1. V gave up 1 base and J gave up 6 bases; unmatched junction bases: 6. This CDR3 contains 14 residues. Germline V lookup: CDR1 SGHRS, CDR2 YFSETQ. In DNA, the CDR3 is TGCGCCAGCAGCTTGCAGACAGGGTCATCTGAAGCTTTCTTT. Translation gives CASSLQTGSSEAFF.

The genes are TRBV30 and TRBJ1-1, with a weak D call TRBD1 (5 bases). Between the trimmed V and J ends, which lost 0 bases and 1 base, there was a span of 12 bases. The CDR3 has 15 residues. Germline values: CDR1 GTSNPN, CDR2 SVGIG (reference sequence). CDR3 sequence reads: CAWSVLGRGNTEAFF. In nucleotides, the CDR3 is TGTGCCTGGAGTGTACTGGGGAGGGGGAACACTGAAGCTTTCTTT.

This rearrangement joins TRBV19 to TRBJ2-3; maybe TRBD1 (6 bases). The germline CDR1 and CDR2 sequences are LNHDA and SQIVND (reference sequence). CDR3 length: 14 amino acids. Trimming cost V 4 bases and J 0 bases, with 8 bases left between them. The CDR3 region is CASSKGGSTDTQYF. In DNA form, the CDR3 reads TGTGCCAGTAGTAAAGGGGGTAGCACAGATACGCAGTATTTT.

The V and J genes are TRBV5-1 and TRBJ1-1; D may be TRBD1 (6 bases). Trimming cost V 3 bases and J 0 bases, with 15 bases left between them. CDR1 is SGHRS, CDR2 YFSETQ, per germline. This CDR3 region has 16 residues. The CDR3 DNA reads as TGCGCCAGCAGCTCAGGAGGGGGGGCCATGAACACTGAAGCTTTCTTT. Its translation: CASSSGGGAMNTEAFF.

The J gene is TRBJ2-2, the V gene TRBV5-1; 8 nucleotides agree with TRBD2. V trimming: 3 bases; J trimming: 6 bases; junction bases outside the gene matches: 10. Germline V gene lookup returns CDR1 SGHRS and CDR2 YFSETQ. This CDR3 comprises 16 residues. In DNA form, the CDR3 reads TGCGCCAGCAGCTATCGAGACTCGGGGGGGCCCGGGGAGCTGTTTTTT. Protein product: CASSYRDSGGPGELFF.

The chain joins TRBV4-1 to TRBJ2-3; TRBD2 is a possible D gene (5 bases). The CDR3 is 18 amino acids. Trimming took off 5 bases at V and 1 base at J, with 22 bases between the two ends. Germline V gene data show CDR1 as MGHRA and CDR2 as YSYEKL. CDR3 protein: CASSFTSSTLGGTDTQYF. In DNA, the CDR3 is TGCGCCAGCAGCTTCACGTCTAGCACCCTAGGCGGCACAGATACGCAGTATTTT.

This clone was seen once. V is TRBV28 and J is TRBJ1-6; 7 nucleotides match TRBD1. This CDR3 spans 14 amino acids. The V and J ends lost 6 bases and 13 bases, in that order; junction bases with no gene match: 12. CDR1 is MDHEN and CDR2 is SYDVKM in the germline V gene. CDR3 residues: CASSYGTDVRPLHF. CDR3 coding DNA: TGTGCCAGCAGCTATGGGACAGACGTTAGGCCCCTCCACTTT.